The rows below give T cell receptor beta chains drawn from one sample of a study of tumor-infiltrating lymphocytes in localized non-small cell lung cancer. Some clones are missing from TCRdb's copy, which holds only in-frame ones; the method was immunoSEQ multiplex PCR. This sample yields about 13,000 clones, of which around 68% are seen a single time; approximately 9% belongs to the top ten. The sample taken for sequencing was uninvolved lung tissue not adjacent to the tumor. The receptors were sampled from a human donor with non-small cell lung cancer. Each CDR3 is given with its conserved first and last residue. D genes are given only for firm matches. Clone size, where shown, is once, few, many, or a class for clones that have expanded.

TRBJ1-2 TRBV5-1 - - CASSAGGGRGYGYTF TGCGCCAGCAGCGCCGGGGGGGGGCGCGGCTATGGCTACACCTTC
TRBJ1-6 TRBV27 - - CASSPRNSPLHF TGTGCCAGCAGTCCCAGGAATTCACCCCTCCACTTT
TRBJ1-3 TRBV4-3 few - CASSRSFGSGNTIYF TGCGCCAGCAGCCGTTCTTTTGGCTCTGGAAACACCATATATTTT
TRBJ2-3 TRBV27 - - CASSFWGAKGGRGTDTQYF TGTGCCAGCAGTTTCTGGGGGGCGAAGGGTGGAAGGGGCACAGATACGCAGTATTTT
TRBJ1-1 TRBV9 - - CASSVAMGTEAFF TGTGCCAGCAGCGTAGCTATGGGCACTGAAGCTTTCTTT
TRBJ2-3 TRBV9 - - CASNRGAEGTDTQYF TGTGCCAGCAACCGTGGAGCGGAGGGCACAGATACGCAGTATTTT
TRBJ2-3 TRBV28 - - CASSFPRAGPDTQYF TGTGCCAGCAGTTTCCCCAGGGCTGGTCCAGATACGCAGTATTTT
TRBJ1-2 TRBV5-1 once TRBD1 CATTSLRGSGYTF TGCGCCACCACCAGCCTCAGGGGGTCGGGCTACACCTTC
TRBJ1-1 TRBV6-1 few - CASLTGKGSGTEAFF TGTGCCAGCTTAACAGGGAAAGGATCAGGCACTGAAGCTTTCTTT
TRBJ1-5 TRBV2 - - CASSDLIRDQPQHF TGTGCCAGCAGTGACTTGATTAGAGATCAGCCCCAGCATTTT
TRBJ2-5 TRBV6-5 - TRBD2 CASTPIAGPQETQYF TGTGCCAGCACCCCCATAGCGGGCCCCCAAGAGACCCAGTACTTC
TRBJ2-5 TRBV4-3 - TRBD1 CASSQDLGTGWETQYF TGCGCCAGCAGCCAAGATCTAGGGACAGGGTGGGAGACCCAGTACTTC
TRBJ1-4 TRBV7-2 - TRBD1 CASSSSGTGEEKLFF TGTGCCAGCAGCTCATCCGGGACAGGGGAAGAAAAACTGTTTTTT
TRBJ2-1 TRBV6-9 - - CASSYSNEQFF TGTGCCAGCAGTTATAGCAATGAGCAGTTCTTC
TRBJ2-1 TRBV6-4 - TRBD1 CASSADGTGPYNEQFF TGTGCCAGCAGCGCCGACGGGACAGGGCCCTACAATGAGCAGTTCTTC
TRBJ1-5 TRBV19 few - CASSMGGGQPQHF TGTGCCAGTAGTATGGGAGGGGGGCAGCCCCAGCATTTT
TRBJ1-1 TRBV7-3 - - CASSPGPQTNTEAFF TGTGCCAGCAGCCCGGGACCGCAAACCAACACTGAAGCTTTCTTT
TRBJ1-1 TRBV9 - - CASSARTGVITEAFF TGTGCCAGCAGCGCGAGGACCGGGGTGATCACTGAAGCTTTCTTT
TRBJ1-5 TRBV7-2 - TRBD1 CASNAGTGLIGNQPQHF TGTGCCAGCAACGCCGGGACAGGTCTAATCGGCAATCAGCCCCAGCATTTT
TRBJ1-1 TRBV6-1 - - CASTYASGNTEAFF TGTGCCAGCACTTACGCGAGTGGGAACACTGAAGCTTTCTTT
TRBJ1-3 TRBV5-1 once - CASSLGTFGNTIYF TGCGCCAGCAGCTTAGGGACTTTTGGAAACACCATATATTTT
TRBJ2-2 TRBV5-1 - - CASSFMGSVTGELFF TGCGCCAGCAGCTTTATGGGGTCGGTCACCGGGGAGCTGTTTTTT
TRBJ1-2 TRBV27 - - CASSLSPGSYGYTF TGTGCCAGCAGTTTATCACCGGGATCCTATGGCTACACCTTC
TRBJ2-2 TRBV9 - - CASSHTTQHDSNTGELFF TGTGCCAGCAGCCACACAACGCAACATGATTCGAACACCGGGGAGCTGTTTTTT
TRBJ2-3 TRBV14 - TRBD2 CASSQLSGVSITDTQYF TGTGCCAGCAGCCAACTTAGCGGGGTCTCGATCACAGATACGCAGTATTTT
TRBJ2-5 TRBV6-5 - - CASSYGHGQETQYF TGTGCCAGCAGTTATGGCCACGGCCAAGAGACCCAGTACTTC
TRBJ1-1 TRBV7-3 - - CASSRLGGSGGTEAFF TGTGCCAGCAGTCGACTCGGTGGGTCAGGAGGTACTGAAGCTTTCTTT
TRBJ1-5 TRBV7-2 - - CASSLVLGGVQPQHF TGTGCCAGCAGCTTAGTTTTGGGAGGGGTTCAGCCCCAGCATTTT
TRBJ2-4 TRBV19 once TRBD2 CATAPGGTKNIQYF TGTGCCACCGCCCCCGGGGGGACCAAAAACATTCAGTACTTC
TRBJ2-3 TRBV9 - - CASSSSRAGDTQYF TGTGCCAGCAGCTCGTCCCGGGCTGGAGATACGCAGTATTTT
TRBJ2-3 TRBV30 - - CAWSMGQDGDTQYF TGTGCCTGGAGTATGGGTCAGGATGGAGATACGCAGTATTTT
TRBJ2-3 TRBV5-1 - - CASRWGMGADTQYF TGCGCCAGCAGGTGGGGTATGGGGGCAGATACGCAGTATTTT
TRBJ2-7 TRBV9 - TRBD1 CASSVGQDAYEQYF TGTGCCAGCAGCGTCGGACAGGATGCCTACGAGCAGTACTTC
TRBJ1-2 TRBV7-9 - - CASSLAGGRSNYGYTF TGTGCCAGCAGCTTAGCGGGGGGTCGATCAAACTATGGCTACACCTTC
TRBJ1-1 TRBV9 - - CASSPGINTEAFF TGTGCCAGCTCGCCAGGGATCAACACTGAAGCTTTCTTT
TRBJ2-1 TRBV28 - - CASRKQGSYNEQFF TGTGCCAGCAGGAAACAGGGCTCCTACAATGAGCAGTTCTTC
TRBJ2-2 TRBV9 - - CASSSSGRIFGELFF TGTGCCAGCAGCTCCTCCGGACGGATTTTCGGGGAGCTGTTTTTT
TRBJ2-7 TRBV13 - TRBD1 CASRLQGQASYEQYF TGTGCCAGCCGCCTCCAGGGACAGGCATCCTACGAGCAGTACTTC
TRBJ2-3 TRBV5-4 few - CASSLDSGDTQYF TGTGCCAGCAGTCTCGATTCGGGAGATACGCAGTATTTT
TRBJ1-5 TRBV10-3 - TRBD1 CAISESWDRNQPQHF TGTGCCATCAGTGAGTCGTGGGACAGAAATCAGCCCCAGCATTTT
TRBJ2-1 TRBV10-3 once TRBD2 CAISGTSGGRNEQFF TGTGCCATCAGTGGCACTAGCGGGGGTCGCAATGAGCAGTTCTTC
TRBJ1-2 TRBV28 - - CASSLSRAGWDGYTF TGTGCCAGCAGTTTAAGCCGTGCAGGGTGGGATGGCTACACCTTC
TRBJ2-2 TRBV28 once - CASSLPGYNTGELFF TGTGCCAGCAGTTTACCAGGGTATAACACCGGGGAGCTGTTTTTT
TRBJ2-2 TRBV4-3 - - CASSQALGTGELFF TGCGCCAGCAGCCAAGCGCTCGGGACCGGGGAGCTGTTTTTT
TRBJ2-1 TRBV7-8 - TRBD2 CASSLRWGAGGFDEQFF TGTGCCAGCAGCTTGCGCTGGGGAGCGGGAGGTTTCGATGAGCAGTTCTTC
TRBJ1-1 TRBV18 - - CASSQRDIQVGEAFF TGTGCCAGCTCACAACGGGACATCCAGGTCGGTGAAGCTTTCTTT
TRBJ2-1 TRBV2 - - CASKIIRGEQFF TGTGCCAGCAAAATCATTAGGGGGGAGCAGTTCTTC
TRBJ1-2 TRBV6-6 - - CASSVSRDNPNYGYTF TGTGCCAGCAGTGTAAGCCGGGACAACCCCAACTATGGCTACACCTTC
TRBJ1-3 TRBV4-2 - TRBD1 CASSQETGRGNTIYF TGTGCCAGCAGCCAAGAGACAGGGCGTGGAAACACCATATATTTT
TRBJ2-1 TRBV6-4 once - CASSGRYNEQFF TGTGCCAGCAGTGGCAGGTACAATGAGCAGTTCTTC
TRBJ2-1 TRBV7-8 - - CASSLGVRTVGFF TGTGCCAGCAGCTTAGGTGTGCGGACAGTGGGGTTCTTC